This TCR beta chain emerged from a study of shared clonotypes between healthy human individuals. This clone was picked up many times. The antigen remains undetermined. The CDR3 contains 12 residues. V gave up 5 bases and J gave up 0 bases, with 4 bases separating them. From germline, CDR1 is WSHSY and CDR2 SAAADI. The authors ran the assay at deep level. Method: immunoSEQ multiplex PCR; TCRdb's copy keeps in-frame clones and lacks some. The sample contains about 490,000 clones, about 78% of which appear only once. Notes on the study in general: The study sampled only blood, and tissue repertoires likely differ.

Sequencing input: PBMCs. The gene calls are TRBV10-2 and TRBJ1-2; D is uncertain. The receptor comes from a woman between 40 and 55 years old in good health. Some clones in this sample may be carry-over from other donors' samples. The CDR3, as DNA: TGCGCCAGCAGTCTCTCTAACTATGGCTACACCTTC. It encodes CASSLSNYGYTF.